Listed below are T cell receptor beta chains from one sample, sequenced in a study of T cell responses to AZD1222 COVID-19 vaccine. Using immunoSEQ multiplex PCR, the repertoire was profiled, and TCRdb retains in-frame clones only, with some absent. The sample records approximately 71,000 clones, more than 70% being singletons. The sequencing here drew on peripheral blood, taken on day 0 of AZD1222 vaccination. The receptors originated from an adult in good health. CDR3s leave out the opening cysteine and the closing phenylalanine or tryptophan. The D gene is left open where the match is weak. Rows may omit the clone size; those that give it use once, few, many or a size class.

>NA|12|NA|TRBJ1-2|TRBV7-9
ASSLSLGWDGYT
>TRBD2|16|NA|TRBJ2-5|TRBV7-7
ASSPGLAGAGARETQY
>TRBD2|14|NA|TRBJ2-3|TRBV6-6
ASGQREGIRTDTQY
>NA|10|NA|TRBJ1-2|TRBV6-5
ASSRGDYGYT
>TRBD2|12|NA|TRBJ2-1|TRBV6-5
ASTAGESYNEQF
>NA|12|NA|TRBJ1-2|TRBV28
ASRLISFRYGYT
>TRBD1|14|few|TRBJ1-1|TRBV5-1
ASSLGRYRGDTEAF
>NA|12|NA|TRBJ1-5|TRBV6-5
ASRKGGNNQPQH
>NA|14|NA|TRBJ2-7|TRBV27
ASSPPRGLSSYEQY
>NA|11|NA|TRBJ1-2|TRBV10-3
AISELQIYGYT
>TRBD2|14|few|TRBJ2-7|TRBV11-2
ASSSAVSGRAYEQY
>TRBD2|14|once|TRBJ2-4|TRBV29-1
SVEETSGSFGNIQY
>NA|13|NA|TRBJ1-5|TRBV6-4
ASSEVLRSNQPQH
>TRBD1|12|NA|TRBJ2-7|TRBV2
ASTYGQGTYEQY
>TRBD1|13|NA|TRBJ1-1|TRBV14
ASSQEDRGGRGAF
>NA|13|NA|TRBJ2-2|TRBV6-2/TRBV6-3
ASSYGSGWTGELF
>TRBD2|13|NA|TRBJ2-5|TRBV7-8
ASSFFGGRGETQY
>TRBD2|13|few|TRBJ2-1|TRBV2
ASRDGTSRSNEQF
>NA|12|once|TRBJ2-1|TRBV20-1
SASTGERVNEQF
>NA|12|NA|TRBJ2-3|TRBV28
ASSRTDSTDTQY
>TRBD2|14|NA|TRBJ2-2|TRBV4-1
ASSQGLAGVAGELF
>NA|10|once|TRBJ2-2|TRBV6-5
ASSYSTGELF
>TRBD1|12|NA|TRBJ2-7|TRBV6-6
ASRNPGQPYEQY
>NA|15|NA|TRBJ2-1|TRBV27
ASSPEMAGYSYNEQF
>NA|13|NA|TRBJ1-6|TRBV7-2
ASSFGDRNHSPLH
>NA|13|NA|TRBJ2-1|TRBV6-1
ASSEIGQILNEQF
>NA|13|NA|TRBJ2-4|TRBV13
ASSLGLVSKNIQY
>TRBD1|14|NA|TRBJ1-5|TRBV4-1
ASSQRGTGEGQPQH
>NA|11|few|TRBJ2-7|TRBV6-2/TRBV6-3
ASSYNRAYEQY
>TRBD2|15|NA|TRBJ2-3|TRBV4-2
ASSQDGRERSTDTQY
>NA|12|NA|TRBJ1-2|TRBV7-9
ASSLLTTWNGYT
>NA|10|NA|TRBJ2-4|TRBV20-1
SASIPRDIQY
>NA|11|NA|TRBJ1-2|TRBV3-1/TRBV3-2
ASSLGRNYGYT
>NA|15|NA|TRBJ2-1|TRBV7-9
ASSLPRGRSSYNEQF
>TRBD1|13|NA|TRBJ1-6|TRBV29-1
SAKTGRSYNSPLH
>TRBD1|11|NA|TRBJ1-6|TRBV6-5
ASSYDRDSPLH
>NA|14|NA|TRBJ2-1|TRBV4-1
ASSPLRGTLYNEQF
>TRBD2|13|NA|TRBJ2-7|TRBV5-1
ASSLATSLAYEQY
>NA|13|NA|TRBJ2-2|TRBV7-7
ASSLVATDTGELF
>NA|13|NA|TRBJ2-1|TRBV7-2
ASSLGGTSYNEQF
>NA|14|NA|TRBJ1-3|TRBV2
ASSDVGQMTGNTIY